The entry that follows covers one T cell receptor beta chain sequence. Its antigen is still unknown. Germline CDR1 SGHRS, CDR2 YFSETQ. The germline V and J ends were trimmed by 0 bases and 4 bases, with 5 bases remaining between them. CDR3 length: 13 amino acids. The unsorted PBMC sample used ten immunoSEQ deep assay plates. The repertoire was sequenced with immunoSEQ multiplex PCR; TCRdb's copy has only in-frame clones and lacks some. The profile shows some 470,000 clones, 60% to 85% of them singletons. This sample stems from a study of shared clonotypes between healthy human individuals. Healthy HIV-negative adults without recent acute infections or vaccinations served as donors. The study, taken as a whole, reports: Tissue TCR repertoires likely differ from these blood-only repertoires. Limitation of the genetic and exposure-history diversity represented came from the few donors.

The chain combines TRBV5-1 with TRBJ2-1; no clear D gene. This clonotype originated in a middle-aged woman in good health. Some clones in this sample may be carry-over from other donors' samples. The specimen was PBMCs. The CDR3 coding sequence is TGCGCCAGCAGCTTGGACAGTTACAATGAGCAGTTCTTC. Amino acids: CASSLDSYNEQFF.